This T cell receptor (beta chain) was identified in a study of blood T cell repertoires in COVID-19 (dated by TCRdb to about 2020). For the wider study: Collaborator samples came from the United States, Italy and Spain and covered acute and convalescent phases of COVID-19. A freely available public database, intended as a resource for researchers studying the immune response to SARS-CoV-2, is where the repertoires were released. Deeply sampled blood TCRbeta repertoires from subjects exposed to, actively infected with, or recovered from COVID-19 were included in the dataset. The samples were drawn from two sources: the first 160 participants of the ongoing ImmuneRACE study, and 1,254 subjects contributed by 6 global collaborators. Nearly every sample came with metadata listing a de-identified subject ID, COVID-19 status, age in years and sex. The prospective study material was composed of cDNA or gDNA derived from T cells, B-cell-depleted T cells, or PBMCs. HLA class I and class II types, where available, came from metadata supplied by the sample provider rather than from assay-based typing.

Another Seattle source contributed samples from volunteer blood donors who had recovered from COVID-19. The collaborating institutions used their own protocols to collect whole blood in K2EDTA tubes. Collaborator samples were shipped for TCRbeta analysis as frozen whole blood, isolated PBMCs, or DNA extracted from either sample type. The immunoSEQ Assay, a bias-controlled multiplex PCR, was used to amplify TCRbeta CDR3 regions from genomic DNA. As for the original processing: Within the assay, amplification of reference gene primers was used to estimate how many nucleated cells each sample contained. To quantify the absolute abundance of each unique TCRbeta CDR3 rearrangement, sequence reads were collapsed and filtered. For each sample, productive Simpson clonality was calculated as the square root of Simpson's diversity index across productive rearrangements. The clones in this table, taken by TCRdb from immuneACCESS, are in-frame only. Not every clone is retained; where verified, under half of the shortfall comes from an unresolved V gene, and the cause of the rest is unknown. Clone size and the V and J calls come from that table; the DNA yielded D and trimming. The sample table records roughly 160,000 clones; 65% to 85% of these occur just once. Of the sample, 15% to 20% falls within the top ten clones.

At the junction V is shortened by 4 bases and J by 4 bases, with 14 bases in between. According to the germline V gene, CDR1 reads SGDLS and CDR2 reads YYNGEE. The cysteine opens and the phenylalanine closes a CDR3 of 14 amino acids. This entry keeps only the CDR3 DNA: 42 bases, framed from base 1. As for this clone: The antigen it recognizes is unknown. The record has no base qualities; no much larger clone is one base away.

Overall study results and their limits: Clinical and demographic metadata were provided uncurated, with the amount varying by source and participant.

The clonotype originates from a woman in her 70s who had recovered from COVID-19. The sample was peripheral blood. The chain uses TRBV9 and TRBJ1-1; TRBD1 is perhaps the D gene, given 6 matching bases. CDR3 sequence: CASSFQTRGTEAFF. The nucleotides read TGTGCCAGCAGCTTCCAGACCAGGGGCACTGAAGCTTTCTTT.